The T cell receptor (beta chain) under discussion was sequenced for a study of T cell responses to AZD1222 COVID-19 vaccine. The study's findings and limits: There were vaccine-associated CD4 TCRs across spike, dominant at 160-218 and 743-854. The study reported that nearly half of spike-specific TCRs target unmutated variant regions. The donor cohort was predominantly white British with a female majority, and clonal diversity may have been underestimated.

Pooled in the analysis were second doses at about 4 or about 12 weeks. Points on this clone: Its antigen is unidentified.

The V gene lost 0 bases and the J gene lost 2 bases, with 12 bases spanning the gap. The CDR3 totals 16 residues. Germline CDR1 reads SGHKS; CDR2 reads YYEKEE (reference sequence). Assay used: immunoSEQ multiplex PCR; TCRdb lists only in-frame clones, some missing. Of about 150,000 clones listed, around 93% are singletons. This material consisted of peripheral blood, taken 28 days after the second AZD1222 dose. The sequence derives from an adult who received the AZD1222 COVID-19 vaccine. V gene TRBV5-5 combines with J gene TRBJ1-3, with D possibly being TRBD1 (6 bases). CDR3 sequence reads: CASSLAAGVTGNTIYF. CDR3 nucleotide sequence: TGTGCCAGCAGCTTGGCAGCAGGGGTAACTGGAAACACCATATATTTT.